What follows is one T cell receptor (beta chain) and its context. This sample is part of a study of blood T cell repertoires in COVID-19. On the study more broadly: Sites across the United States, Italy and Spain contributed samples from acute and convalescent COVID-19.

Participants' reported clinical history set cohort assignment. In the authors' workflow: By means of reference gene primer amplification, nucleated cell counts were estimated. The protocol was immunoSEQ multiplex PCR, while the TCRdb copy is restricted to in-frame clones and leaves out a portion. V and J calls and clone size come straight from that table; D and trimming were deduced from the DNA. The sample yields under 200,000 clones, approximately 84% seen once. In germline, CDR1 is SEHNR, CDR2 FQNEAQ (reference sequence). There are 16 residues in the CDR3. Trimming removed 5 bases at V and 7 bases at J, with 21 bases between.

This TCR was sampled from a woman aged 40 to 50 with acute COVID-19. The material sequenced was PBMCs or T cells enriched from blood (not recorded which). The chain employs TRBV7-9 and TRBJ1-3; D is unresolved. CDR3 bases: TGTGCCAGCAGCCCTACGCGGTCCCCCCTCCTGAACACCATATATTTT. Translated, it gives CASSPTRSPLLNTIYF.